What follows describes a single T cell receptor beta chain. The data were taken from a study of OX40 agonist ivuxolimab in advanced cancers. At the level of the study: A male proportion of approximately 80% was recorded, with mean age around 64 years and range 23 to 79.

TCRdb keeps only in-frame clones here, not all; method: immunoSEQ multiplex PCR. The sample lists some 70,000 clones; more than 75% were seen once. This TCR came from an adult with an advanced solid tumor such as melanoma, head and neck, liver or kidney cancer. Sequences were derived from CD4+ or CD8+ T cells sorted from blood, sampled in a trial of the OX40 agonist ivuxolimab.

The CDR3 nucleotides read TGTGCCAGTAGTAGGGCGGAAAAACTGTTTTTT. Translation: CASSRAEKLFF. The chain combines TRBV19 with TRBJ1-4; unclear D gene. Per the germline V gene, CDR1 is LNHDA and CDR2 is SQIVND (reference sequence). The CDR3 totals 11 residues. V lost 4 bases to trimming and J lost 8 bases, with 5 bases between them. The full variable domain, completed using reference TRBV19 and TRBJ1-4, is DGGITQSPKYLFRKEGQNVTLSCEQNLNHDAMYWYRQDPGQGLRLIYYSQIVNDFQKGDIAEGYSVSREKKESFPLTVTSAQKNPTAFYLCASSRAEKLFFGSGTQLSVL.